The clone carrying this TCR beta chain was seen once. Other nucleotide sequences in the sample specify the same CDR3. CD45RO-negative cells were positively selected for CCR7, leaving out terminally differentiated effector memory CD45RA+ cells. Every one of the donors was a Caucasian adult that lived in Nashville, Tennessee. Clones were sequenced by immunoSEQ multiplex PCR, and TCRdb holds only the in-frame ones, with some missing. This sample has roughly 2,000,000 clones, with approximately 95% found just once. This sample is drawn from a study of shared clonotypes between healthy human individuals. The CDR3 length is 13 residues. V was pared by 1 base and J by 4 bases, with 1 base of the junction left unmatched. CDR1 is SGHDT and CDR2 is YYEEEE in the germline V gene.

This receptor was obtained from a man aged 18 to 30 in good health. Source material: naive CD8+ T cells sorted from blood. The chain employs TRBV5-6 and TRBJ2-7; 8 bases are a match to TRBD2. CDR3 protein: CASSLTGGYEQYF. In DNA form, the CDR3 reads TGTGCCAGCAGCTTGACGGGAGGGTACGAGCAGTACTTC.